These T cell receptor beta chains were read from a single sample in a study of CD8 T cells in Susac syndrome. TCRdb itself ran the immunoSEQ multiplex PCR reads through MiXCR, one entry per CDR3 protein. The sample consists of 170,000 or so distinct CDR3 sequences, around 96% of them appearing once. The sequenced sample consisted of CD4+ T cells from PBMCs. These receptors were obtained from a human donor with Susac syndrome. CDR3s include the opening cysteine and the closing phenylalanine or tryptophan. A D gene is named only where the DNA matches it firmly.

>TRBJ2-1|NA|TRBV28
CASNDPPGNNEQFF
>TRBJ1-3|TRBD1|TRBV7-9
CASRTQGDGNTIYF
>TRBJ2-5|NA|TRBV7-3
CASSLIGGTLQETQYF
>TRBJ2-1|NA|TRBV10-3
CAISLDRYNEQFF
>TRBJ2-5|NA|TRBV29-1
CSVEDWPLREETQYF
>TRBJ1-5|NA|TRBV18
CASSPEGTRNQPQHF
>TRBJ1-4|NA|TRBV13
CASSLTFGRRLAEKLFF
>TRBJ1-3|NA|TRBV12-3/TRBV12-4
CASTQGPGNTIYF
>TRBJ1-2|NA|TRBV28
CASVESGGYTF
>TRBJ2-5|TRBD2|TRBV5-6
CASSLVTGGETQYF
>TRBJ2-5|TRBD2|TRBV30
CASATSGRPQETQYF
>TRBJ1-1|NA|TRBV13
CASSLGGIGSMNTEAFF
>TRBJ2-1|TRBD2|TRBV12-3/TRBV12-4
CASSRGGNEQFF
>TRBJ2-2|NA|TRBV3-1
CASSQEATIRGELFF
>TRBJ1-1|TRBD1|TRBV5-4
CASSFGPGQVRDTEAFF
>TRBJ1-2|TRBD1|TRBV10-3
CAISGGQGSYGYTF
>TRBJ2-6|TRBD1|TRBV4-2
CASSRGQAGANVLTF
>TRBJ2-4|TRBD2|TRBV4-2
CASSQDGSGSVGKNIQYF
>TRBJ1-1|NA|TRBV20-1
CSARKAGALNTEAFF
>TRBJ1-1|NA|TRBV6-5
CASQWGTEAFF